These 18 T cell receptor beta chains were all obtained from the same sample, sequenced in a study of cytomegalovirus exposure and HLA in healthy donors. The PCR ran on 60 Vbeta and 13 Jbeta primers. Clones were read by immunoSEQ multiplex PCR, and TCRdb kept only the in-frame ones, dropping some. The table lists about 95,000 clones, approximately 80% of them singletons. What was sequenced was PBMCs. These receptors came from a man in his thirties or forties in good health and CMV-seropositive.

This sequence joins TRBV4-1 and TRBJ2-7; TRBD2 aligns across 11 bases. CDR3 length: 15 residues. Germline values: CDR1 MGHRA, CDR2 YSYEKL. V shed 2 bases, J shed 4 bases, and the junction held 4 bases outside the gene matches. The CDR3 bases are TGCGCCAGCAGCCAAACTAGCGGGAGCATATACGAGCAGTACTTC. Translation gives CASSQTSGSIYEQYF.

The rearrangement links TRBV7-6 to TRBJ2-7; D perhaps matches TRBD2 (6 bases). The CDR3 has 14 amino acids. The V end lost 0 bases, the J end lost 5 bases, and 11 bases lay between the germline ends. The germline CDR1 and CDR2 sequences are SGHVS and FNYEAQ. As DNA, the CDR3 is TGTGCCAGCAGCTTAGCGTTTGCTAGCGACGAGCAGTACTTC. Its protein is CASSLAFASDEQYF.

This chain uses TRBV30 with TRBJ1-2; 8 bases fit TRBD1. With V trimmed by 1 base and J by 4 bases, 5 bases remained unmatched. CDR3 length: 14 amino acids. Germline CDR1 reads GTSNPN; CDR2 reads SVGIG (reference sequence). CDR3 sequence: CAWSDQGAAYGYTF. In DNA form, the CDR3 reads TGTGCCTGGAGTGATCAGGGGGCAGCCTATGGCTACACCTTC.

V is TRBV2 and J is TRBJ2-3; 9 bases match TRBD1. Germline-derived CDR1 and CDR2 are SNHLY and FYNNEI. Unmatched junction bases numbered 21, after V lost 6 bases and J lost 5 bases. The CDR3 consists of 19 residues. The CDR3 reads CASRDSPGQGSSPLDTQYF. In nucleotides, the CDR3 is TGTGCCAGCAGGGATTCGCCGGGACAGGGCTCTTCTCCCCTAGATACGCAGTATTTT.

This chain connects TRBV5-4 to TRBJ1-1; 8 positions match TRBD1. There are 16 residues in the CDR3. The germline CDR1 and CDR2 sequences are SGHNT and YYREEE (reference sequence). V dropped 3 bases and J dropped 10; count of bases not matched to a gene: 17. The DNA for the CDR3 is TGTGCCAGCAGCTCAAAGACAGGGGCGGCCTTAATGGGAGCTTTCTTT. Translation gives CASSSKTGAALMGAFF.

The V and J genes are TRBV4-1 and TRBJ1-6; possibly TRBD1 for D (5 bases). This CDR3 has 15 residues. The germline CDR1 and CDR2 sequences are MGHRA and YSYEKL. With 4 bases removed from V and 2 bases from J, the gap between germline ends came to 9 bases. The CDR3 sequence is CASSREGAYNSPLHF. The CDR3 region has the DNA TGCGCCAGCAGCCGTGAAGGGGCCTATAATTCACCCCTCCACTTT.

The chain employs TRBV30 and TRBJ1-6; tentatively, D is TRBD1 (6 bases). CDR1 is GTSNPN and CDR2 is SVGIG in the germline V gene (reference sequence). CDR3 length: 16 amino acids. V gave up 4 bases and J gave up 0 bases, with 13 bases separating them. CDR3 in amino acids: CAWNTGTSSYNSPLHF. The CDR3 DNA reads TGTGCCTGGAATACAGGGACGAGCTCCTATAATTCACCCCTCCACTTT.

This chain joins TRBV10-3 and TRBJ2-3; a possible D gene is TRBD2 (6 bases). CDR1 is ENHRY, CDR2 SYGVKD, per germline. CDR3 length: 13 residues. V shed 4 bases and J shed 2 bases, with 7 bases lying between them. CDR3 in amino acids: CAISGGVTDTQYF. The CDR3 nucleotides are TGTGCCATCAGTGGGGGGGTCACAGATACGCAGTATTTT.

A word on this clone: Different DNA sequences within this sample yield the same CDR3. The chain joins TRBV19 to TRBJ1-5; the match to TRBD1 covers 9 bases. Germline CDR1 reads LNHDA; CDR2 reads SQIVND (reference sequence). The CDR3 sequence is 13 residues long. The trim removed 9 bases at V and 2 bases at J, leaving 2 bases unmatched. The DNA of the CDR3 is TGTGCCAGCCGGGACAGGGGCAATCAGCCCCAGCATTTT. The encoded protein is CASRDRGNQPQHF. The variable domain in full, completed from reference TRBV19 and TRBJ1-5, reads DGGITQSPKYLFRKEGQNVTLSCEQNLNHDAMYWYRQDPGQGLRLIYYSQIVNDFQKGDIAEGYSVSREKKESFPLTVTSAQKNPTAFYLCASRDRGNQPQHFGDGTRLSIL.

This sequence joins TRBV5-4 and TRBJ1-6, with 7 bases aligning to TRBD1. The germline V gene has CDR1 SGHNT and CDR2 YYREEE (reference sequence). Trimming cost V 5 bases and J 4 bases; bases outside gene matches: 6. The CDR3 extends over 15 amino acids. The CDR3 coding sequence is TGTGCCAGCAGACAGGGACAGCCGTATAATTCACCCCTCCACTTT. It specifies CASRQGQPYNSPLHF.

A few counts support this clone. V usage is TRBV9 and J usage is TRBJ1-1; the D gene is possibly TRBD1 (5 bases). Trimming left V 4 bases short and J 5 bases short, with 12 bases between. From germline, CDR1 is SGDLS and CDR2 YYNGEE. CDR3 length: 13 residues. As DNA, the CDR3 is TGTGCCAGCAGCTCAGCAGGGCAGACTGAAGCTTTCTTT. It yields the protein CASSSAGQTEAFF.

This clone is a singleton in its sample. V gene TRBV30 combines with J gene TRBJ2-1; 10 nucleotides align to TRBD2. CDR3 length equals 18 residues. V lost 0 bases and J lost 5; bases outside the gene matches: 13. Germline V gene data show CDR1 as GTSNPN and CDR2 as SVGIG (reference sequence). This chain's CDR3 is CAWSVPAGGPGHHNEQFF. In DNA form, the CDR3 reads TGTGCCTGGAGTGTACCAGCGGGAGGGCCCGGGCACCACAATGAGCAGTTCTTC.

This clone was found a few times. The CDR3 is CASSWASGTSGGELFF. The CDR3 DNA sequence: TGTGCCAGCAGTTGGGCATCCGGGACTAGCGGTGGGGAGCTGTTTTTT. The chain recombines TRBV6-5 with TRBJ2-2; the match to TRBD2 covers 11 bases. J lost 8 bases, V lost 4 bases, and 9 bases had no gene match. Per the germline V gene, CDR1 is MNHEY and CDR2 is SVGAGI. CDR3 size: 16 residues.

This clone has just one count. The chain carries TRBV5-1 and TRBJ2-3; 9 bases match TRBD2. Germline V gene lookup returns CDR1 SGHRS and CDR2 YFSETQ. Germline trimming cut 1 base from V and 4 bases from J; bases unmatched to any gene: 7. The CDR3 runs to 16 residues. The CDR3 loop reads CASSLQRGAIPDTQYF. In DNA form, the CDR3 reads TGCGCCAGCAGCTTGCAGCGGGGGGCGATCCCAGATACGCAGTATTTT.

The chain uses TRBV15 and TRBJ2-3; D might be TRBD1 (5 bases). Germline CDR1 reads LNHNV; CDR2 reads YYDKDF (reference sequence). V was shortened by 0 bases and J by 10 bases, with 8 bases between the two germline ends. The CDR3 extends over 12 amino acids. The DNA for the CDR3 is TGTGCCACCAGCAGAGATCAGGGCCCGCAGTATTTT. This codes for CATSRDQGPQYF.

The genes are TRBV11-2 and TRBJ2-2; D is unresolved. CDR3 length equals 14 residues. Trimming left V 2 bases short and J 2 bases short, with 6 bases between. Germline CDR1 reads SGHAT; CDR2 reads FQNNGV. In DNA form, the CDR3 reads TGTGCCAGCAGCTTAATTAAAAACACCGGGGAGCTGTTTTTT. This codes for CASSLIKNTGELFF.

This chain uses TRBV28 with TRBJ1-3; TRBD1 might be the D (6 bases). Trimming shortened V by 5 bases and J by 5 bases, and 10 bases separated the two germline ends. Germline V gene sequence: CDR1 MDHEN, CDR2 SYDVKM. The CDR3 loop spans 13 amino acids. This CDR3 reads CASSRGARNTIYF. DNA for the CDR3: TGTGCCAGCAGTCGGGGGGCGCGAAACACCATATATTTT.

CDR3 DNA: TGTGCCAGCAGCTTCCCAACGGGGGACTCCTACGAGCAGTACTTC. Amino acids: CASSFPTGDSYEQYF. This chain connects TRBV11-2 to TRBJ2-7, with D tentatively TRBD2 (6 bases). The V end was cut by 3 bases, the J end by 0 bases, with 12 bases between. This CDR3 contains 15 residues. The germline CDR1 and CDR2 sequences are SGHAT and FQNNGV. The complete variable domain, with remaining parts taken from reference TRBV11-2 and TRBJ2-7, reads EAGVAQSPRYKIIEKRQSVAFWCNPISGHATLYWYQQILGQGPKLLIQFQNNGVVDDSQLPKDRFSAERLKGVDSTLKIQPAKLEDSAVYLCASSFPTGDSYEQYFGPGTRLTVT.